This TCR beta chain was profiled in a study of PD-L1 blockade in urothelial cancer. Study context: The authors examined blood 3 weeks (second dose) and 6 weeks after treatment start.

This CDR3 comprises 13 residues. Germline V gene lookup returns CDR1 WSHSY and CDR2 SAAADI. The V and J ends lost 7 bases and 3 bases, in that order; junction bases with no gene match: 0. The table came from immunoSEQ multiplex PCR; TCRdb's copy has only in-frame clones and leaves some out. The data hold around 40,000 clones, with around 83% observed a single time. This chain connects TRBV10-2 to TRBJ2-1; 10 positions match TRBD2. The source is a man in his fifties or sixties with urothelial cancer. The specimen was PBMCs, collected around atezolizumab (anti-PD-L1) treatment. The CDR3 here is CASIAGGYNEQFF. DNA of the CDR3: TGCGCCAGCATAGCGGGGGGCTACAATGAGCAGTTCTTC.